Presented here are 29 T cell receptor beta chains from one specimen sequenced in a study of blood T cell repertoires in COVID-19. TCRdb's copy holds only in-frame clones and misses some; the assay was immunoSEQ multiplex PCR. This table has approximately 220,000 clones, roughly 85% appearing once. The sequenced sample was PBMCs or T cells enriched from blood (not recorded which). The receptors derive from a woman in her thirties or forties with acute COVID-19.

The rearrangement links TRBV2 to TRBJ1-2; 11 bases match TRBD1. The V gene's germline CDR1 is SNHLY and CDR2 FYNNEI. The CDR3 runs to 14 residues. V gave up 6 bases and J gave up 2 bases; unmatched junction bases: 2. CDR3: CASRDRGPNYGYTF. CDR3 in DNA: TGTGCCAGCAGGGACAGGGGGCCCAACTATGGCTACACCTTC.

This chain connects TRBV19 to TRBJ1-1; weak D call: TRBD1 (6 bases). Germline CDR1 LNHDA, CDR2 SQIVND (reference sequence). V was pared by 6 bases and J by 7 bases, with 18 bases between. The CDR3 loop spans 14 amino acids. CDR3 sequence (DNA): TGTGCCAGTAGCGTTTTCGGGACAATCAGTGAAGCTTTCTTT. Encoded protein: CASSVFGTISEAFF.

In this sample, this clone turned up once. The chain joins TRBV9 to TRBJ2-3; 7 bases agree with TRBD2. The CDR3 is made up of 17 amino acids. Germline V gene sequence: CDR1 SGDLS, CDR2 YYNGEE. With 2 bases clipped from V and 5 bases from J, the junction kept 14 bases outside the gene matches. In DNA, the CDR3 is TGTGCCAGCAGCGTTCGAATTAGCGGGTATGTCCGAGATACGCAGTATTTT. The encoded protein is CASSVRISGYVRDTQYF.

The gene calls are TRBV27 and TRBJ1-2, with D maybe TRBD1 (5 bases). Trimming pared 2 bases from V and 2 bases from J, leaving 9 bases between. CDR1 is MNHEY, CDR2 SMNVEV, per germline (reference sequence). This CDR3 is built from 14 residues. CDR3 in amino acids: CASSLTDSNYGYTF. CDR3 bases: TGTGCCAGCAGTTTAACCGACAGCAACTATGGCTACACCTTC.

This clone was recorded once. The V gene is TRBV5-4, the J gene TRBJ1-2, with no clear D. In germline, CDR1 is SGHNT, CDR2 YYREEE (reference sequence). There are 15 residues in the CDR3. V was trimmed by 3 bases and J by 4 bases, leaving 16 bases between them. The CDR3 loop reads CASSSGGRNPYGYTF. CDR3 nucleotides: TGTGCCAGCAGCTCTGGTGGCCGAAACCCCTATGGCTACACCTTC.

V gene TRBV15 combines with J gene TRBJ1-1, with D perhaps matching TRBD1 (5 bases). Germline CDR1 reads LNHNV; CDR2 reads YYDKDF (reference sequence). There are 14 residues in the CDR3. Trimming stripped 1 base from V and 0 bases from J, with 6 bases between. CDR3 sequence reads: CATSRAGMNTEAFF. The DNA for the CDR3 is TGTGCCACCAGCAGAGCAGGGATGAACACTGAAGCTTTCTTT.

This clone was observed a handful of times. The V and J genes are TRBV11-2 and TRBJ1-2; D is unclear. Germline assignment: CDR1 SGHAT and CDR2 FQNNGV. Trimming took off 2 bases at V and 5 bases at J, with 12 bases between the two ends. The CDR3 has 14 amino acids. The CDR3 nucleotides read TGTGCCAGCAGCTTACGTCAAAACGGGTATGGCTACACCTTC. Encoded protein: CASSLRQNGYGYTF.

This clone appeared a single time. The chain carries TRBV29-1 and TRBJ1-2; 7 bases are shared with TRBD1. CDR1 SQVTM and CDR2 ANQGSEA come from the germline V gene. The length of the CDR3 is 13 residues. J lost 10 bases, V lost 5 bases, and 13 bases had no gene match. CDR3: CSVSGQVLEDYTF. For the CDR3, the DNA is TGCAGCGTTTCCGGACAGGTTTTAGAAGACTACACCTTC.

Remarks on this clone: Relative to the germline gene, one junction end is altered; a read error may explain this. The chain uses TRBV4-1 and TRBJ1-5, with unresolved D. Germline-derived CDR1 and CDR2 are MGHRA and YSYEKL. CDR3 length equals 14 residues. CDR3 sequence reads: CASSQVYDKDLAYF. For the CDR3, the DNA is TGCGCCAGCAGCCAAGTTTATGATAAGGACCTAGCATACTTT.

The chain couples TRBV5-4 to TRBJ1-1; D unclear. Germline values: CDR1 SGHNT, CDR2 YYREEE (reference sequence). The ends were cut back, 0 bases at V and 8 bases at J, with 14 bases in the middle. The CDR3 consists of 14 residues. The CDR3 protein is CASSLERVPTEAFF. In nucleotides, the CDR3 is TGTGCCAGCAGCTTGGAGAGGGTCCCCACCGAAGCTTTCTTT. Together with reference TRBV5-4 and TRBJ1-1, the CDR3 gives the full variable domain: ETGVTQSPTHLIKTRGQQVTLRCSSQSGHNTVSWYQQALGQGPQFIFQYYREEENGRGNFPPRFSGLQFPNYSSELNVNALELDDSALYLCASSLERVPTEAFFGQGTRLTVV.

The chain is built from TRBV11-2 and TRBJ1-1; D gene uncertain. V lost 0 bases, J lost 10 bases, and 12 bases lay in between. Germline V lookup: CDR1 SGHAT, CDR2 FQNNGV. This CDR3 has 13 amino acids. DNA for the CDR3: TGTGCCAGCAGCTTAGACCGGCAGCGGGGAGCTTTCTTT. Protein sequence: CASSLDRQRGAFF.

The chain carries TRBV30 and TRBJ1-5; D uncertain. There are 15 residues in the CDR3. The ends were cut back, 4 bases at V and 6 bases at J, with 19 bases in the middle. Germline values: CDR1 GTSNPN, CDR2 SVGIG (reference sequence). The CDR3 coding sequence is TGTGCCTGGAAATACAAGGGAGTGTCTGGTCAGCCCCAGCATTTT. It codes for CAWKYKGVSGQPQHF.

This clone came up once. The chain is built from TRBV5-6 and TRBJ1-2, with D possibly TRBD1 on 5 matching bases. Trimming took 7 bases from V and 3 from J, leaving 13 bases between them. The CDR3 length is 13 residues. Germline lookup yields CDR1 SGHDT and CDR2 YYEEEE. Here the CDR3 reads CASYTGTHYGYTF. The DNA of the CDR3 is TGTGCCAGCTACACCGGGACTCACTATGGCTACACCTTC. The full variable domain, in which reference TRBV5-6 and TRBJ1-2 provide the parts outside the CDR3, is DAGVTQSPTHLIKTRGQQVTLRCSPKSGHDTVSWYQQALGQGPQFIFQYYEEEERQRGNFPDRFSGHQFPNYSSELNVNALLLGDSALYLCASYTGTHYGYTFGSGTRLTVV.

This clone has a handful of counts. V is TRBV3-1 (or the pseudogene TRBV3-2) and J is TRBJ2-6; 8 bases align to TRBD1. This CDR3 region has 12 residues. Germline values: CDR1 LGHDT, CDR2 YNNKEL (reference sequence). V trimming: 4 bases; J trimming: 15 bases; junction bases outside the gene matches: 5. CDR3 loop: CASSPTGAALTF. CDR3 DNA: TGTGCCAGCAGCCCGACAGGGGCGGCCCTGACTTTC.

The chain joins TRBV28 to TRBJ2-1, with 8 positions matching TRBD2. Germline CDR1 MDHEN, CDR2 SYDVKM. V dropped 4 bases and J dropped 1; count of bases not matched to a gene: 3. The CDR3 totals 15 residues. CDR3 in amino acids: CASSSGGWSYNEQFF. The DNA for the CDR3 is TGTGCCAGCAGTTCGGGGGGGTGGTCCTACAATGAGCAGTTCTTC.

This clone was counted a single time. This rearrangement joins TRBV4-2 to TRBJ2-7; 8 bases align to TRBD2. The CDR3 spans 13 residues. Germline V gene lookup returns CDR1 LGHNA and CDR2 YNFKEQ. The J segment lost 4 bases and the V segment lost 3 bases, leaving 2 bases of the junction unmatched. CDR3 sequence reads: CASSQGLVYEQYF. CDR3 sequence (DNA): TGTGCCAGCAGCCAGGGACTAGTTTACGAGCAGTACTTC.

This clone was picked up a small number of times. The chain uses TRBV18 and TRBJ1-3, with 9 bases aligning to TRBD1. CDR1 KGHSH and CDR2 LQKENI come from the germline V gene. This CDR3 contains 19 residues. V lost 3 bases to trimming and J lost 1 base; unmatched junction nucleotides: 13. The chain's CDR3 is CASSPTPEQGAQSGNTIYF. In DNA, the CDR3 is TGTGCCAGCTCACCGACCCCGGAACAGGGGGCTCAGTCTGGAAACACCATATATTTT.

This clone appeared once. The chain recombines TRBV5-4 with TRBJ2-7; a weak D match, TRBD1 (6 bases). Germline V gene lookup returns CDR1 SGHNT and CDR2 YYREEE (reference sequence). Trimming left V 0 bases short and J 6 bases short, with 10 bases between. This CDR3 is 13 amino acids long. CDR3 loop: CASSLVNRVEQYF. CDR3 sequence (DNA): TGTGCCAGCAGCTTGGTGAACAGGGTCGAGCAGTACTTC.

The V call is TRBV19, the J call TRBJ1-5, with no clear D. This CDR3 is 17 amino acids long. The germline V gene encodes CDR1 LNHDA and CDR2 SQIVND (reference sequence). V was cut by 7 bases and J by 0 bases, with 19 bases left in between. Here the CDR3 reads CASTTYLSIDSNQPQHF. In nucleotides, the CDR3 is TGTGCCAGTACCACCTACTTGTCCATCGATAGCAATCAGCCCCAGCATTTT.

The chain uses TRBV5-1 and TRBJ2-5; 9 nucleotides align to TRBD1. This CDR3 contains 16 residues. The V gene's germline CDR1 is SGHRS and CDR2 YFSETQ. The V segment lost 4 bases and the J segment 1 base; nucleotides outside the gene matches: 8. CDR3 sequence (DNA): TGCGCCAGCAGCCCGGAGGGACAGGGACTCCAAGAGACCCAGTACTTC. Encoded protein: CASSPEGQGLQETQYF.

The chain employs TRBV5-4 and TRBJ2-1; possibly TRBD2 for D (5 bases). The CDR3 is 13 residues long. The V gene lost 0 bases and the J gene lost 6 bases, with 7 bases spanning the gap. CDR1 SGHNT and CDR2 YYREEE come from the germline V gene (reference sequence). CDR3 bases: TGTGCCAGCAGCTTGGCCCGGGGCAATGAGCAGTTCTTC. Its protein product is CASSLARGNEQFF.

The rearrangement links TRBV30 to TRBJ1-4, with D possibly matching TRBD1 (6 bases). This CDR3 spans 17 amino acids. The germline gives CDR1 GTSNPN, CDR2 SVGIG (reference sequence). V was pared by 3 bases and J by 0 bases, with 17 bases between. CDR3 coding DNA: TGTGCCTGGAGCCTTAAGGGCAGGGGTGCAACTAATGAAAAACTGTTTTTT. Amino acid sequence: CAWSLKGRGATNEKLFF.

The chain has TRBV9 and TRBJ1-1; 11 bases are a match to TRBD1. From germline, CDR1 is SGDLS and CDR2 YYNGEE. V was pared by 3 bases and J by 7 bases, with 17 bases of the junction left unmatched. The CDR3 contains 18 residues. The CDR3 is CASSAGGRTGGAQGEAFF. The CDR3 DNA follows: TGTGCCAGCAGCGCTGGGGGAAGGACAGGGGGCGCTCAGGGTGAAGCTTTCTTT. Looking up the rest from reference TRBV9 and TRBJ1-1 gives the full variable domain: DSGVTQTPKHLITATGQRVTLRCSPRSGDLSVYWYQQSLDQGLQFLIQYYNGEERAKGNILERFSAQQFPDLHSELNLSSLELGDSALYFCASSAGGRTGGAQGEAFFGQGTRLTVV.

The J gene is TRBJ1-6, the V gene TRBV6-5, with 8 bases that match TRBD1. There are 15 residues in the CDR3. Germline loops: CDR1 MNHEY, CDR2 SVGAGI. The V and J ends lost 3 bases and 7 bases, in that order; junction bases with no gene match: 5. As DNA, the CDR3 is TGTGCCAGCAGTTATTTCGGACAGGGAAATTCACCCCTCCACTTT. It specifies CASSYFGQGNSPLHF.

This clone has a handful of counts. The V and J genes are TRBV20-1 and TRBJ2-3, with 7 bases matching TRBD2. Germline assignment: CDR1 DFQATT and CDR2 SNEGSKA (reference sequence). The CDR3 extends over 15 amino acids. With 3 bases clipped from V and 2 bases from J, the junction kept 8 bases outside the gene matches. CDR3 nucleotides: TGCAGTGCTAGTCGGCGGGGGACCTACACAGATACGCAGTATTTT. Translated, it gives CSASRRGTYTDTQYF.

The chain has TRBV7-2 and TRBJ1-2, with D unresolved. V was trimmed by 6 bases and J by 4 bases, leaving 12 bases between them. In germline, CDR1 is SGHTA, CDR2 FQGNSA. The CDR3 consists of 13 residues. The CDR3 protein is CASRKAASYGYTF. CDR3 sequence (DNA): TGTGCCAGCAGAAAAGCTGCCTCCTATGGCTACACCTTC.

This clone appeared a single time. The chain uses TRBV19 and TRBJ2-1; D perhaps matches TRBD1 (5 bases). The CDR3 loop spans 14 amino acids. Trimming removed 5 bases at V and 8 bases at J, with 16 bases between. CDR1 is LNHDA and CDR2 is SQIVND in the germline V gene (reference sequence). This chain's CDR3 is CASSLQGGWDEQFF. The CDR3 region has the DNA TGTGCCAGTAGTTTGCAGGGCGGATGGGATGAGCAGTTCTTC.

The V gene is TRBV2, the J gene TRBJ1-2; TRBD1 agrees at 7 bases. The V segment lost 2 bases and the J segment 8 bases; nucleotides outside the gene matches: 8. This CDR3 is 14 amino acids long. CDR1 and CDR2 from the germline V gene are SNHLY and FYNNEI. The CDR3 region has the DNA TGTGCCAGCAGTGAACCGTGGACAGGTAACGGCTACACCTTC. Protein sequence: CASSEPWTGNGYTF.

V gene TRBV12-3 or TRBV12-4 combines with J gene TRBJ1-5; D not resolved. This CDR3 is built from 12 residues. Trimming cost V 5 bases and J 5 bases, with 7 bases left between them. This CDR3 reads CASSLAHQPQHF. The CDR3 DNA follows: TGTGCCAGCAGTCTTGCGCATCAGCCCCAGCATTTT.